This paragraph covers one T cell receptor (beta chain) sequence. Its target is not known. This sample was taken from a study of cytomegalovirus exposure and HLA in healthy donors. Study results and limitations: Whilst most TCR sequences proved rare, a subset of public TCRs occurred across many donors. Among TCR beta chains, those listed as cytomegalovirus-associated numbered 164. TCR beta V- and J-gene trimming, according to a later analysis, was linked to a missense DCLRE1C variant.

PCR employed 60 Vbeta and 13 Jbeta primers. In the original workflow: An analysis that came later counted 60 million to 80 million unique TCR beta chains, approximately 10 million shared. Using immunoSEQ multiplex PCR, the repertoire was profiled, and TCRdb retains in-frame clones only, with some absent. D and trimming come from the DNA, and the V and J calls and clone size come from that table. The table has roughly 200,000 clones, approximately 79% seen once. CDR1 is MNHEY and CDR2 is SVGAGI in the germline V gene. CDR3 length: 14 amino acids. Trimming removed 0 bases at V and 2 bases at J, with 7 bases between.

The sequence came from a woman aged 25 to 39 in good health and CMV-seropositive. The chain couples TRBV6-5 to TRBJ2-5; no clear D gene. Sequenced material: PBMCs. CDR3 in DNA: TGTGCCAGCAGTTACTCGACAAAGCAAGAGACCCAGTACTTC. Translation: CASSYSTKQETQYF.